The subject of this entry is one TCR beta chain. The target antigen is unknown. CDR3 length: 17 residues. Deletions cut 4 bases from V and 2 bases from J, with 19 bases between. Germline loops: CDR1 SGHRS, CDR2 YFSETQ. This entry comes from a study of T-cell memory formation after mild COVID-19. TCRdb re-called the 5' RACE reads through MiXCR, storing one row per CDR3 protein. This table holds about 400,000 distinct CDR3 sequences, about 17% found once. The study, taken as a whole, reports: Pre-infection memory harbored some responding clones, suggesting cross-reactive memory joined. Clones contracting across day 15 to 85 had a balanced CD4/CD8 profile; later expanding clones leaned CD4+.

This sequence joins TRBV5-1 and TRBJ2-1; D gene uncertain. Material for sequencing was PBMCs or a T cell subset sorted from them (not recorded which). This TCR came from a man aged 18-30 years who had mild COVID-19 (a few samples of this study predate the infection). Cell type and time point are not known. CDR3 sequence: CASSPTRRARPYNEQFF. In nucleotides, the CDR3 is TGCGCCAGCAGCCCCACCCGGAGAGCCCGACCCTACAATGAGCAGTTCTTC.